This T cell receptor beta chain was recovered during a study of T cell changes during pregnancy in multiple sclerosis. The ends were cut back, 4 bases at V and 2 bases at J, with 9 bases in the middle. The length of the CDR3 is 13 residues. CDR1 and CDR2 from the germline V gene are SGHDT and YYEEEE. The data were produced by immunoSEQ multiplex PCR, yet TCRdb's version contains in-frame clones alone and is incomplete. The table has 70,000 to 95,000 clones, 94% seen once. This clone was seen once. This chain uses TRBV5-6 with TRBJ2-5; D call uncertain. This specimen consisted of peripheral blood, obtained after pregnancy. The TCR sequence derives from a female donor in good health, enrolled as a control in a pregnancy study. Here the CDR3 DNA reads TGTGCCAGCAGCGCGCCTAAACAAGAGACCCAGTACTTC. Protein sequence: CASSAPKQETQYF.